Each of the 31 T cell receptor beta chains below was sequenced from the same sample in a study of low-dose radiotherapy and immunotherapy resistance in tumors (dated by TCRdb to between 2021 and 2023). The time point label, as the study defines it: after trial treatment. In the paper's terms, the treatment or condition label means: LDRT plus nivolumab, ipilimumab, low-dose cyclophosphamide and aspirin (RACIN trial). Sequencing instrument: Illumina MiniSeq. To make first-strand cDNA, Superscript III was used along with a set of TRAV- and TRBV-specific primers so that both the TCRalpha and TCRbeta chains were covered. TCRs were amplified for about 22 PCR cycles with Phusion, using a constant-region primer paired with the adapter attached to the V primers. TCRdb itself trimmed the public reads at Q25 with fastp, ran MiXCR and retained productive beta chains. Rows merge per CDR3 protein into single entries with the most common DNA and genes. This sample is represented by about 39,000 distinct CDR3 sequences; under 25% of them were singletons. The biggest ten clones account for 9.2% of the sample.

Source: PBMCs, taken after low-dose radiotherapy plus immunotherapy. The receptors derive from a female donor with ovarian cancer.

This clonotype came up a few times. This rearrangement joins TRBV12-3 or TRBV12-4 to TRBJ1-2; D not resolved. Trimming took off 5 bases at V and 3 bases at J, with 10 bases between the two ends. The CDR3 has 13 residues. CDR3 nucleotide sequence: TGTGCCAGCAGTCAACAGAAAGACTATGGCTACACCTTC. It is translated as CASSQQKDYGYTF.

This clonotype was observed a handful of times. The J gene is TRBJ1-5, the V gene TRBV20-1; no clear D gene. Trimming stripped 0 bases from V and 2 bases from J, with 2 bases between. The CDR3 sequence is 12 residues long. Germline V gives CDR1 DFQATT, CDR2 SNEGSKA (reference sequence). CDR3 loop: CSARDGNQPQHF. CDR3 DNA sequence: TGCAGTGCTAGAGATGGCAATCAGCCCCAGCATTTT.

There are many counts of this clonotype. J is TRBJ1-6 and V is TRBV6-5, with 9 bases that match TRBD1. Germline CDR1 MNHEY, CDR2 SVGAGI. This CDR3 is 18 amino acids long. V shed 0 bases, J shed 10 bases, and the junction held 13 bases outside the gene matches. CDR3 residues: CASSYSGQGRPGKSPLHF. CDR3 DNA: TGTGCCAGCAGTTACTCGGGACAGGGTCGACCGGGGAAGTCACCCCTCCACTTT.

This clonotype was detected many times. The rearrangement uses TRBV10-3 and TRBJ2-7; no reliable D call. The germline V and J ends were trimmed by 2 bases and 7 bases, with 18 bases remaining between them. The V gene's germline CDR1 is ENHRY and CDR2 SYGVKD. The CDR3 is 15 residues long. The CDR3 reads CAISEPTFAVVEQYF. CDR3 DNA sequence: TGTGCCATCAGTGAGCCGACTTTCGCGGTCGTGGAGCAGTACTTC.

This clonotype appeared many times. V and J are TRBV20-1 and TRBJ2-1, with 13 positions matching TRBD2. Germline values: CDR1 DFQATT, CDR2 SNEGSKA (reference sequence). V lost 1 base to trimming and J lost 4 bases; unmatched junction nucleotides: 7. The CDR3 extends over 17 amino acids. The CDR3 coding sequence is TGCAGTGCTAGAGGGGTCGGGACTAGCGGGATATACAATGAGCAGTTCTTC. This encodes CSARGVGTSGIYNEQFF.

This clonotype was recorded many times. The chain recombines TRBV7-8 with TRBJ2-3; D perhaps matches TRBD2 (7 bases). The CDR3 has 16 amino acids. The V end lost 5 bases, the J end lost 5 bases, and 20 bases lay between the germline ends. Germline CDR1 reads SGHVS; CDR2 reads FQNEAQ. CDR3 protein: CASSPPRGGAIDTQYF. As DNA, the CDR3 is TGTGCCAGCAGCCCACCTCGAGGGGGGGCCATAGATACGCAGTATTTT.

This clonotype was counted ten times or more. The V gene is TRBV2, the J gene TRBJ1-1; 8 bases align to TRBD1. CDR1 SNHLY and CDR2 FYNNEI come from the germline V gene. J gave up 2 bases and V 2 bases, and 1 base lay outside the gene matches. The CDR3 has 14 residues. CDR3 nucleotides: TGTGCCAGCAGTGAAACAGGGGGTAACACTGAAGCTTTCTTT. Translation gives CASSETGGNTEAFF.

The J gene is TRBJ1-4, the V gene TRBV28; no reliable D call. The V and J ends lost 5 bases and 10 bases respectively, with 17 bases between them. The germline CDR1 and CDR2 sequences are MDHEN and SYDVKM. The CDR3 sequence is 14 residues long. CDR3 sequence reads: CASSPGLDVVKLFF. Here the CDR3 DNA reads TGTGCCAGCAGTCCCGGACTCGACGTAGTAAAACTGTTTTTT. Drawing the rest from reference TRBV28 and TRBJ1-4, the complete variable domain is DVKVTQSSRYLVKRTGEKVFLECVQDMDHENMFWYRQDPGLGLRLIYFSYDVKMKEKGDIPEGYSVSREKKERFSLILESASTNQTSMYLCASSPGLDVVKLFFGSGTQLSVL.

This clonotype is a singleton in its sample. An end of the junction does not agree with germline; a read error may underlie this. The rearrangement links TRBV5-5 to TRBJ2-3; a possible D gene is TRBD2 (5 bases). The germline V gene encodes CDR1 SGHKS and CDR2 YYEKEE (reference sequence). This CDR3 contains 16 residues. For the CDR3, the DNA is TGTGCCAGCAGCTTGTGGGGAGAGGTGGGCACAAATACGCAGTATTTT. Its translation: CASSLWGEVGTNTQYF.

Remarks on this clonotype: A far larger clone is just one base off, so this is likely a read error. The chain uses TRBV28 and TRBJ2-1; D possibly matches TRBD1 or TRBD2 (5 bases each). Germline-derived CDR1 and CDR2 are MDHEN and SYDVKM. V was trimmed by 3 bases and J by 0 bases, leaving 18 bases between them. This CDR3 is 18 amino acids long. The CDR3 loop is CASSFAAIEGSSYNEQFF. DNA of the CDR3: TGTGCCAGCAGTTTTGCCGCTATAGAGGGGAGCTCCTACAATGAGCAGTTCTTC.

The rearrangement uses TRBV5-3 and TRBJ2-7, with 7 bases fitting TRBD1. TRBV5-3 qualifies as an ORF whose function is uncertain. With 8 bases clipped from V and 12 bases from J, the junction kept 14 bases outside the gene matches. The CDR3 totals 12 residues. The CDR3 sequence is CASSTRQGVAYF. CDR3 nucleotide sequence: TGTGCCAGCAGCACTCGACAGGGAGTAGCGTACTTC.

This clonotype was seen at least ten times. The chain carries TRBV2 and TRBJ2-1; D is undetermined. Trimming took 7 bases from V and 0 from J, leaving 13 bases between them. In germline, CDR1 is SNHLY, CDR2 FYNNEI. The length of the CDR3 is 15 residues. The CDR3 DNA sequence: TGTGCCAGCAACGTTCTTAGGAGCTCCTACAATGAGCAGTTCTTC. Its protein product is CASNVLRSSYNEQFF.

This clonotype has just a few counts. CDR3 nucleotides: TGCGCCAGCAGTCGGCTAGCGGGGGGCAGCTCCTACAATGAGCAGTTCTTC. The encoded protein is CASSRLAGGSSYNEQFF. V usage is TRBV5-1 and J usage is TRBJ2-1; 11 bases line up with TRBD2. Unmatched junction bases numbered 7, after V lost 5 bases and J lost 0 bases. The CDR3 consists of 17 residues. Germline V gives CDR1 SGHRS, CDR2 YFSETQ.

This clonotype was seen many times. The CDR3 loop reads CASSPGTLTGELFF. In DNA form, the CDR3 reads TGTGCCAGCAGCCCCGGGACACTCACCGGGGAGCTGTTTTTT. The chain combines TRBV11-2 with TRBJ2-2, with D tentatively TRBD1 (6 bases). The CDR3 covers 14 residues. The germline V and J ends were trimmed by 5 bases and 4 bases, with 11 bases remaining between them. Per germline, CDR1 SGHAT and CDR2 FQNNGV.

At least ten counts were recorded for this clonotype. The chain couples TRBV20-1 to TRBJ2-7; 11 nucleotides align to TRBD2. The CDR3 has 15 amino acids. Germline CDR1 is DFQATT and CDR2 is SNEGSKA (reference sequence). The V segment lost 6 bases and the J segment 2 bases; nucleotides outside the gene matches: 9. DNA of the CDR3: TGCAGTGCGCGACGGATAGCGGGGGGGACCTACGAGCAGTACTTC. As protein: CSARRIAGGTYEQYF.

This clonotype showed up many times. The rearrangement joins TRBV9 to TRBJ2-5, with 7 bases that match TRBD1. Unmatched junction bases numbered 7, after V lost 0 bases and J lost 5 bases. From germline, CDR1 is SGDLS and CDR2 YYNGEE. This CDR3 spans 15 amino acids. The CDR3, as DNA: TGTGCCAGCAGCGTAGAGACACCACAGGGGGAGACCCAGTACTTC. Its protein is CASSVETPQGETQYF.

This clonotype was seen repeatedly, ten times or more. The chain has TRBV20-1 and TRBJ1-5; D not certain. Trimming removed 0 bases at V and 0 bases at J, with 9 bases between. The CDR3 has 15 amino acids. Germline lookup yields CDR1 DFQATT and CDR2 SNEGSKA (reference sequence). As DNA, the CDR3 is TGCAGTGCTAGAGATCGTTCCCATAGCAATCAGCCCCAGCATTTT. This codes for CSARDRSHSNQPQHF.

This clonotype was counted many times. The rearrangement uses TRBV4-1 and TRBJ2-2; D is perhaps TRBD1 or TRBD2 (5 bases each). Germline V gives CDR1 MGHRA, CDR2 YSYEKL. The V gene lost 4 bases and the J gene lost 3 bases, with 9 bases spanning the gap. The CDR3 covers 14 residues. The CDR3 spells CASSLRDDTGELFF. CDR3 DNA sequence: TGCGCCAGCAGCCTCCGGGACGACACCGGGGAGCTGTTTTTT.

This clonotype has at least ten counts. The CDR3 loop is CASTLRTLNTEAFF. The DNA for the CDR3 is TGTGCCAGCACCCTTCGGACATTGAACACTGAAGCTTTCTTT. The chain has TRBV28 and TRBJ1-1; tentative D call: TRBD1 (5 bases). Germline lookup yields CDR1 MDHEN and CDR2 SYDVKM. Deletions cut 7 bases from V and 0 bases from J, with 12 bases between. The CDR3 is 14 amino acids. Combining the CDR3 with reference TRBV28 and TRBJ1-1 gives the whole variable domain DVKVTQSSRYLVKRTGEKVFLECVQDMDHENMFWYRQDPGLGLRLIYFSYDVKMKEKGDIPEGYSVSREKKERFSLILESASTNQTSMYLCASTLRTLNTEAFFGQGTRLTVV.

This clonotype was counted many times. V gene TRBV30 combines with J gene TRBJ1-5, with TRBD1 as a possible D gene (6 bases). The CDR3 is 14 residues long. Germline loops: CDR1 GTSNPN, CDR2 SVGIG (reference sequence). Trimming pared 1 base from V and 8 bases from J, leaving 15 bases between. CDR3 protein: CAWSGAGGKEPQHF. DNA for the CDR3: TGTGCCTGGAGTGGGGCGGGGGGCAAAGAGCCCCAGCATTTT.

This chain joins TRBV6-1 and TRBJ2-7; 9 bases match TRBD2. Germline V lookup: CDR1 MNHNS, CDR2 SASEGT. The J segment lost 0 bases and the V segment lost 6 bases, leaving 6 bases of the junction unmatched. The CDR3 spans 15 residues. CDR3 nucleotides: TGTGCCAGCAGCGATAGCGGGGGAAACTCCTACGAGCAGTACTTC. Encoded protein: CASSDSGGNSYEQYF.

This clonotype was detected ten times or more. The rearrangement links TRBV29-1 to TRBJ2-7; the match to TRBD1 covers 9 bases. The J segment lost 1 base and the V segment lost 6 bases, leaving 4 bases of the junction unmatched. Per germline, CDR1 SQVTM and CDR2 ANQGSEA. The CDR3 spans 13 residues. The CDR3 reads CSVTGGESYEQYF. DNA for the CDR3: TGCAGCGTAACAGGGGGCGAATCCTACGAGCAGTACTTC.

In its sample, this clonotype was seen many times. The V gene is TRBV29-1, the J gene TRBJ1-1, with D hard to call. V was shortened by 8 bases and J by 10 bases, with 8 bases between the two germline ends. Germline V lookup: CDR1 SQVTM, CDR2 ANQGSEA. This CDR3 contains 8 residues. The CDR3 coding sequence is TGCAGCCAGAACGGAGCTTTCTTT. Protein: CSQNGAFF.

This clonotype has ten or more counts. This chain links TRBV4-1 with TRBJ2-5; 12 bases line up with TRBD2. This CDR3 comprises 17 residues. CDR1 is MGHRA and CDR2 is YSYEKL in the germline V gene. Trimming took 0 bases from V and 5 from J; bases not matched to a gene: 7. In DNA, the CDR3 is TGCGCCAGCAGCCAAGACGAACTAGCGGGAGGAGAGGAGACCCAGTACTTC. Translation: CASSQDELAGGEETQYF.

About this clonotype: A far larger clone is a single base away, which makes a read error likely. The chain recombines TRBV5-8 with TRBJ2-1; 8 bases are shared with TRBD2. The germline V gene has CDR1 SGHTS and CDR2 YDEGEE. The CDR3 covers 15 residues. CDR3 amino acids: CASSLTAGGYNEQIF. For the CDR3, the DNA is TGTGCCAGCAGCTTGACGGCGGGAGGCTACAATGAGCAGATCTTC.

In DNA, the CDR3 is TGTGCCAGCAGTTGGCTAGCGAGGAAGGCTGAGCAGTTCTTC. It encodes CASSWLARKAEQFF. The gene calls are TRBV28 and TRBJ2-1, with a weak D call TRBD2 (6 bases). Trimming took 4 bases from V and 9 from J, leaving 16 bases between them. Germline CDR1 MDHEN, CDR2 SYDVKM. This CDR3 has 14 residues.

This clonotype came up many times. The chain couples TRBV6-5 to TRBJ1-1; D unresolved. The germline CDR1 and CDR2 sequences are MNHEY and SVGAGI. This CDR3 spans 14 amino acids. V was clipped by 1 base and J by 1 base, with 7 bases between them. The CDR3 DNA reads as TGTGCCAGCAGTTACTTTGGAGAGAACACTGAAGCTTTCTTT. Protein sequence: CASSYFGENTEAFF.

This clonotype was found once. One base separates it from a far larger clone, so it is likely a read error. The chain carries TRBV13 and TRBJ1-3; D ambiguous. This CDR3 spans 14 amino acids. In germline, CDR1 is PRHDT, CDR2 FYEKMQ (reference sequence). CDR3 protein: CVTVHSVSGNTIYF. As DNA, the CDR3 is TGTGTCACCGTCCACTCCGTCTCTGGAAACACCATATATTTT.

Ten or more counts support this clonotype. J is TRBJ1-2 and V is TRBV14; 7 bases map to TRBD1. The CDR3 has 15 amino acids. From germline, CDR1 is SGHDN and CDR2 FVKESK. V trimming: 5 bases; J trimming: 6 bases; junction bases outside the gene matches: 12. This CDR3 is CASSRDSLAYHGYTF. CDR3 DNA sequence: TGTGCCAGCAGCAGGGACAGTTTGGCGTATCATGGCTACACCTTC.

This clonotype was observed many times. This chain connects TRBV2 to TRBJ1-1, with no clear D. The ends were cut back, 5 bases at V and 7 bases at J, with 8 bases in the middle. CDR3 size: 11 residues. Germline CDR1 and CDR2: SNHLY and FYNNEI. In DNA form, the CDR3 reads TGTGCCAGCAGTTTTATAGATGAAGCTTTCTTT. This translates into CASSFIDEAFF. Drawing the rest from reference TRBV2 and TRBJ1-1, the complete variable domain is EPEVTQTPSHQVTQMGQEVILRCVPISNHLYFYWYRQILGQKVEFLVSFYNNEISEKSEIFDDQFSVERPDGSNFTLKIRSTKLEDSAMYFCASSFIDEAFFGQGTRLTVV.

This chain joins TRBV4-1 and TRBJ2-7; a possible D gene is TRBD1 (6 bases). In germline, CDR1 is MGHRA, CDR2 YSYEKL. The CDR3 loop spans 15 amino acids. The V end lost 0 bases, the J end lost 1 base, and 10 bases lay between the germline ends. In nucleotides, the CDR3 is TGCGCCAGCAGCCAAGATCAGGGGCCGTCCTACGAGCAGTACTTC. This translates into CASSQDQGPSYEQYF.